This T cell receptor beta chain was obtained from a study of siplizumab effects on memory and regulatory T cells (dated by TCRdb to 2018 to 2020). Background for the entire study: The study examined how the anti-CD2 antibody siplizumab affects alloreactive T-cell subsets in allogeneic mixed lymphocyte reactions built from human PBMCs. What the research found in general, with its limitations: Siplizumab significantly reduced the cumulative frequency of alloreactive sequences traceable to unstimulated CD4+ memory T cells. About 75-96% of proliferating CD4+ or CD8+ clones could not be given a naive or memory phenotype. The suppressive function of proliferating Tregs from siplizumab cultures was not functionally confirmed. In reactions with siplizumab, an average of about 62% of mappable alloreactive CD4+ clones were Treg-derived, compared with roughly 30% in control reactions. Compared with memory T cells, unstimulated naive T cells appeared more diverse, and naive cells seemed to make a substantial contribution to the alloresponse. Because sequences below about 10^-5 frequency were poorly captured, only a minor fraction of alloreactive clones could be mapped to unstimulated subsets.

Taken from the germline V gene (reference sequence), the CDR1 and CDR2 loops are GTSNPN and SVGIG. Trimming costs V 5 bases and J 4 bases, and their ends lie 7 bases apart. From the cysteine through the phenylalanine, the CDR3 covers 11 amino acids. The read is trimmed to its CDR3 DNA, 33 bases read in frame from base 1. The method behind the library was the immunoSEQ multiplex PCR assay. Roughly 10^5 TCR templates per sample were assayed on the deep sequencing platform. Genomic DNA extracted from sorted T cells was the material used for TCRbeta CDR3 sequencing. As for the authors' bioinformatics: The R programming language was used for clonal analysis of the TCRbeta CDR3 data. Comparing unstimulated samples against CFSE-low samples taken after the reaction was how alloreactive CD4+ and CD8+ clones were defined. By matching sequences to the repertoires of sorted unstimulated Treg and non-Treg cells, each alloreactive CD4+ clone was assigned a regulatory or non-regulatory origin. What TCRdb holds here is the immuneACCESS table cut down to in-frame rearrangements. Part of the clones is not present; checked against another copy, under half of the missing clones reflect an unresolved V gene, and the others are unexplained. The V and J calls and the clone size are those of that table, but D and trimming were determined from the DNA. In this sample the table shows roughly 100,000 clones, 85% to 95% of which occur a single time. 0.32% of the sample goes to the ten largest clones.

This clone was found once. Which antigen it targets is not known. No much larger clone exists at a distance of one base, and base qualities are not known. Sorted unstimulated T cells and proliferating T cells recovered from mixed lymphocyte reactions underwent TCRbeta CDR3 sequencing. Fresh whole blood from about 11 HLA-typed healthy donors was used as the source from which PBMCs were isolated. The chain couples TRBV30 to TRBJ2-3, with no confidently assigned D gene. The sequenced sample consisted of CD4+ T cells sorted from blood. The receptor comes from a human donor in good health. The CDR3 amino acid sequence is: CAWAIADTQYF. The nucleotide sequence reads TGTGCCTGGGCCATCGCAGATACGCAGTATTTT. Where the CDR3 stops, the reference TRBV30 and TRBJ2-3 genes take over; the full variable domain is SQTIHQWPATLVQPVGSPLSLECTVEGTSNPNLYWYRQAAGRGLQLLFYSVGIGQISSEVPQNLSASRPQDRQFILSSKKLLLSDSGFYLCAWAIADTQYFGPGTRLTVL.